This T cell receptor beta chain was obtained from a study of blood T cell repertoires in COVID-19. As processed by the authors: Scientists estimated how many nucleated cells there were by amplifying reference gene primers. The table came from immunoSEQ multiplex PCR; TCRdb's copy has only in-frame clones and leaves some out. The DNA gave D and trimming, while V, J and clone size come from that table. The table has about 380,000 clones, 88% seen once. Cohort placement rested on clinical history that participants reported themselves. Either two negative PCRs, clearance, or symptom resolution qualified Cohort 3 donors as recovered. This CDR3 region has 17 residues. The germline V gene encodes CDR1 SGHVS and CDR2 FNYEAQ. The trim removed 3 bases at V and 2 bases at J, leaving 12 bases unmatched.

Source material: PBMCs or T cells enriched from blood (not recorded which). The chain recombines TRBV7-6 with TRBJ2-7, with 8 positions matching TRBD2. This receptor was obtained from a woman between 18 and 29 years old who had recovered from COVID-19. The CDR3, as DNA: TGTGCCAGCAGCTTTATTGGATCGATCGGGGGGGCCTACGAGCAGTACTTC. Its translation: CASSFIGSIGGAYEQYF.